Presented here are 6 T cell receptor beta chains from one specimen sequenced in a study of spatial heterogeneity in lung cancer. Study-level points and caveats: Intratumoral expanded alpha and beta TCR counts were found to track tumor mutation counts.

These receptors have no known antigen. MiXCR, applied by TCRdb to the 5' RACE reads, yields one record per CDR3 protein. In the table there are around 100,000 distinct CDR3 sequences, nearly 4.5% of which are singletons. Time point denoted: sample taken at primary tumor resection. The sample here was lung tumor tissue, taken at surgery. These receptors all come from a male donor with early-stage non-small cell lung cancer.

This clonotype was observed at least ten times. This chain uses TRBV20-1 with TRBJ2-1, with 7 nucleotides matching TRBD2. Trimming removed 5 bases from V and 8 bases from J; junction bases left unmatched: 18. Germline loops: CDR1 DFQATT, CDR2 SNEGSKA (reference sequence). The CDR3 runs 16 residues. The CDR3 DNA sequence: TGCAGTGCTGGCCCTCACGGGAGGCCCTACCTATATGAGCAGTTCTTC. Amino acids: CSAGPHGRPYLYEQFF.

This clonotype was counted a few times. The rearrangement links TRBV5-1 to TRBJ1-1, with D possibly matching TRBD1 (6 bases). V lost 4 bases and J lost 2, with 12 bases in between. Germline V lookup: CDR1 SGHRS, CDR2 YFSETQ. The CDR3 is 14 residues long. The DNA of the CDR3 is TGCGCCAGCAGCGGGAAGGGGGGAAACACTGAAGCTTTCTTT. Translating gives CASSGKGGNTEAFF.

This clonotype was recorded at least ten times. J is TRBJ2-7 and V is TRBV5-1; a weak D match, TRBD1 (6 bases). The V end was cut by 4 bases, the J end by 5 bases, with 28 bases between. CDR1 and CDR2 (germline): SGHRS, YFSETQ. This CDR3 region has 18 residues. This CDR3 reads CASSQFPLLQGMNDEQYF. The CDR3 DNA follows: TGCGCCAGCAGCCAATTTCCCCTGTTACAGGGAATGAACGACGAGCAGTACTTC.

The gene calls are TRBV14 and TRBJ2-1; 15 nucleotides agree with TRBD2. The V segment lost 3 bases and the J segment 1 base; nucleotides outside the gene matches: 7. Per germline, CDR1 SGHDN and CDR2 FVKESK. This CDR3 region has 19 residues. The CDR3 sequence: CASSQSEGLAGGSYNEQFF. The CDR3 nucleotides are TGTGCCAGCAGCCAGAGCGAAGGACTAGCGGGAGGGTCCTACAATGAGCAGTTCTTC.

This clonotype was seen many times. The chain couples TRBV4-1 to TRBJ2-7; 8 positions match TRBD2. V was pared by 1 base and J by 2 bases, with 4 bases of the junction left unmatched. This CDR3 contains 15 residues. Per germline, CDR1 MGHRA and CDR2 YSYEKL. The CDR3 DNA reads TGCGCCAGCAGCCAAGGGTCGGGAGGGACCTACGAGCAGTACTTC. This gives the protein CASSQGSGGTYEQYF.

This clonotype was detected ten times or more. This chain joins TRBV5-1 and TRBJ2-7; D might be TRBD1 (6 bases). V lost 3 bases, J lost 7 bases, and 8 bases lay in between. The CDR3 has 11 amino acids. Looked up from germline, CDR1 is SGHRS and CDR2 is YFSETQ. CDR3 nucleotide sequence: TGCGCCAGCAGCTACGGACAGGAGCAGTACTTC. Its translation: CASSYGQEQYF.